Listed below are T cell receptor beta chains from one sample, sequenced in a study of Graves' ophthalmopathy and Graves' hyperthyroidism. TCRdb passed the multiplex PCR reads through MiXCR, listing each CDR3 protein once. This table has about 1.1 million distinct CDR3 sequences, less than 45% appearing once. Sequencing was carried out using peripheral blood or thyroid tissue (not recorded which). Receptors were obtained from an adult man with Graves' hyperthyroidism. The CDR3 runs from the conserved cysteine through the conserved F or W. The D gene is left open where the match is weak. Size is stated for part of the rows, as once, few or many counts, or as a class when the clone is expanded.

D gene	V gene	clone size	J gene	CDR3 protein	CDR3 DNA
-	TRBV12-3/TRBV12-4	-	TRBJ2-7	CASSYIHKKVSEQYF	TGTGCCAGCAGTTACATTCATAAAAAAGTCAGCGAGCAGTACTTC
-	TRBV5-1	few	TRBJ1-6	CASSLSGGNNSPLHF	TGCGCCAGCAGCTTGTCGGGAGGGAATAATTCACCCCTCCACTTT
-	TRBV24-1	many	TRBJ2-5	CATSAPRGPGMETQYF	TGTGCCACCAGTGCCCCAAGGGGACCTGGGATGGAGACCCAGTACTTC
-	TRBV6-6	few	TRBJ1-2	CASQRNYGYTF	TGTGCCAGCCAACGAAACTATGGCTACACCTTC
-	TRBV6-5	many	TRBJ1-1	CASSALRGEAFF	TGTGCCAGCAGTGCCCTCAGGGGTGAAGCTTTCTTT
-	TRBV2	-	TRBJ1-2	CASSEGGNVPGYTF	TGTGCCAGCAGTGAGGGAGGTAACGTTCCCGGCTACACCTTC
TRBD2	TRBV5-6	few	TRBJ2-5	CASSLYAGTTEETQYF	TGTGCCAGCAGCTTGTATGCCGGGACTACCGAGGAGACCCAGTACTTC
-	TRBV29-1	many	TRBJ1-2	CSVEDGTNYGYTF	TGCAGCGTTGAGGACGGCACTAACTATGGCTACACCTTC
TRBD1	TRBV7-9	many	TRBJ1-2	CASSPTTGVIGYTF	TGTGCCAGCAGCCCAACGACAGGGGTAATTGGCTACACCTTC
-	TRBV10-3	few	TRBJ1-1	CAINPGTRRTEAFF	TGTGCCATCAACCCCGGGACACGGAGGACTGAAGCTTTCTTT
-	TRBV19	many	TRBJ2-5	CASSTNAGETQYF	TGTGCCAGTAGTACAAACGCAGGGGAGACCCAGTACTTC
TRBD1	TRBV5-1	many	TRBJ2-7	CASSLETGGRYEQYF	TGCGCCAGCAGCTTGGAGACAGGGGGTCGGTACGAGCAGTACTTC
-	TRBV12-3/TRBV12-4	-	TRBJ2-5	CASSFRGSGEETQYF	TGTGCCAGCAGTTTCCGTGGTAGCGGTGAAGAGACCCAGTACTTC
-	TRBV9	-	TRBJ1-1	CASSPSGGKSEAFF	TGTGCCAGCAGCCCCTCTGGGGGGAAGTCTGAAGCTTTCTTT
-	TRBV7-9	-	TRBJ2-5	CASHTTGLAVGEETQYF	TGTGCCAGCCACACTACCGGGTTAGCGGTGGGGGAAGAGACCCAGTACTTC
-	TRBV15	many	TRBJ2-5	CATSRGGQMGPGTQYF	TGTGCCACCAGCAGGGGTGGACAGATGGGTCCGGGGACCCAGTACTTC
-	TRBV2	-	TRBJ1-2	CASSKMGGYYGYTF	TGTGCCAGCAGTAAAATGGGGGGATATTATGGCTACACCTTC
-	TRBV18	-	TRBJ2-5	CASSPPGVRETQYF	TGTGCCAGCTCACCACCGGGGGTCCGGGAGACCCAGTACTTC
-	TRBV7-9	-	TRBJ1-2	CASQFGKGPGYGYTF	TGTGCCAGCCAATTTGGGAAGGGCCCCGGCTATGGCTACACCTTC
-	TRBV11-2	few	TRBJ1-1	CASSLVPYRVVAEFNMNTEAFF	TGTGCCAGCAGCTTAGTGCCCTACAGGGTGGTGGCTGAATTCAACATGAACACTGAAGCTTTCTTT
-	TRBV7-9	many	TRBJ2-7	CASSQDHTTYEQYF	TGTGCCAGCAGCCAGGATCATACAACCTACGAGCAGTACTTC
-	TRBV2	many	TRBJ2-5	CASESESQYF	TGTGCCAGCGAAAGTGAATCCCAGTACTTC
TRBD1	TRBV29-1	many	TRBJ2-5	CSVAGTGGSGKWTETQYF	TGCAGCGTAGCCGGGACAGGGGGAAGTGGGAAATGGACGGAGACCCAGTACTTC
-	TRBV20-1	many	TRBJ2-7	CSAAGGSGWGEQYF	TGCAGTGCCGCTGGGGGTTCGGGGTGGGGCGAGCAGTACTTC
TRBD1	TRBV20-1	-	TRBJ2-7	CSAPDPGQGLSQQYF	TGCAGTGCTCCAGACCCGGGACAGGGACTTAGCCAGCAGTACTTC
TRBD2	TRBV10-3	many	TRBJ2-2	CATRTSVNTGELFF	TGTGCCACCCGGACTAGTGTGAACACCGGGGAGCTGTTTTTT
-	TRBV7-6	-	TRBJ2-5	CASSLARGRALGTQYF	TGTGCCAGCAGCTTAGCGAGAGGAAGGGCACTAGGGACCCAGTACTTC
TRBD1	TRBV2	-	TRBJ1-5	CASSPNTGVNQPQHF	TGTGCCAGCAGTCCAAACACAGGGGTGAATCAGCCCCAGCATTTT
-	TRBV12-3/TRBV12-4	once	TRBJ1-1	CASSSLAKAFF	TGTGCCAGCAGTTCATTAGCTAAAGCTTTCTTT
TRBD2	TRBV7-3	-	TRBJ2-3	CASSQLAGPNPITDTQYF	TGTGCCAGCAGCCAACTAGCGGGCCCTAATCCGATCACAGATACGCAGTATTTT
TRBD1	TRBV12-3/TRBV12-4	many	TRBJ2-7	CASSFRQGAIYEQYF	TGTGCCAGCAGTTTCCGTCAGGGGGCGATCTACGAGCAGTACTTC
-	TRBV10-3	-	TRBJ1-1	CAISDFGVMNTEAFF	TGTGCCATCAGTGACTTTGGGGTCATGAACACTGAAGCTTTCTTT
-	TRBV6-5	-	TRBJ1-4	CATGRPDEKLFF	TGTGCCACCGGGAGGCCGGATGAAAAACTGTTTTTT
-	TRBV29-1	-	TRBJ1-1	CSVEPHGARTSTEAFF	TGCAGCGTTGAACCTCACGGGGCGAGGACTTCCACTGAAGCTTTCTTT
-	TRBV3-1	many	TRBJ1-1	CASSQGPQGNTEAFF	TGTGCCAGCAGCCAAGGACCACAGGGGAACACTGAAGCTTTCTTT
-	TRBV29-1	-	TRBJ2-5	CSVERDTGTLQETQYF	TGCAGCGTTGAAAGGGACACCGGGACACTCCAAGAGACCCAGTACTTC
-	TRBV14	many	TRBJ2-7	CASSQDYNSYEQYF	TGTGCCAGCAGCCAAGACTACAACTCCTACGAGCAGTACTTC
TRBD2	TRBV29-1	-	TRBJ2-7	CSVERTSGYEQYF	TGCAGCGTTGAAAGGACTAGCGGCTACGAGCAGTACTTC
-	TRBV10-1	few	TRBJ1-5	CASSEQWIFRPAIFSNQPQHF	TGCGCCAGCAGTGAGCAGTGGATCTTTCGACCAGCGATTTTTAGCAATCAGCCCCAGCATTTT
-	TRBV12-5	few	TRBJ2-7	CASGSGGEQYF	TGTGCTAGTGGTTCGGGCGGAGAGCAGTACTTC
TRBD1	TRBV4-2	few	TRBJ2-5	CASSLLTGGGETQYF	TGTGCCAGCAGCCTCTTGACAGGGGGGGGGGAGACCCAGTACTTC
TRBD1	TRBV29-1	few	TRBJ2-7	CSVEQGDGYEQYF	TGCAGCGTTGAACAGGGGGACGGCTACGAGCAGTACTTC
-	TRBV7-9	-	TRBJ2-7	CASSRGTMGTYEQYF	TGTGCCAGCAGCCGCGGGACAATGGGAACCTACGAGCAGTACTTC
TRBD2	TRBV2	many	TRBJ2-5	CASSEFTSGAVETQYF	TGTGCCAGCAGTGAATTTACTAGCGGGGCAGTGGAGACCCAGTACTTC
TRBD1	TRBV10-2	few	TRBJ1-1	CASKLGTAMNTEAFF	TGTGCCAGCAAGTTAGGGACAGCCATGAACACTGAAGCTTTCTTT
-	TRBV9	many	TRBJ2-2	CASSGNTGELFF	TGTGCCAGCAGCGGGAACACCGGGGAGCTGTTTTTT
-	TRBV9	many	TRBJ1-2	CASSGQHQQGPERGYGYTF	TGTGCCAGCAGCGGACAACACCAACAGGGTCCAGAAAGAGGCTATGGCTACACCTTC
TRBD1	TRBV7-2	many	TRBJ2-5	CASSVDRAQETQYF	TGTGCCAGCAGCGTGGACAGGGCCCAAGAGACCCAGTACTTC
TRBD2	TRBV9	few	TRBJ2-7	CASSPFGGGLVYEQYF	TGTGCCAGCAGCCCCTTCGGGGGGGGACTCGTTTACGAGCAGTACTTC
-	TRBV20-1	many	TRBJ1-4	CSAKDLKRFNEKLFF	TGCAGTGCTAAAGACCTGAAACGATTTAATGAAAAACTGTTTTTT
TRBD2	TRBV2	-	TRBJ2-7	CASRKVAGAYEQYF	TGTGCCAGCAGGAAGGTAGCGGGAGCCTACGAGCAGTACTTC
-	TRBV7-2	-	TRBJ1-6	CASSLGGPLNSPLHF	TGTGCCAGCAGCTTAGGGGGACCCCTCAATTCACCCCTCCACTTT
-	TRBV7-9	many	TRBJ2-7	CASSGDQGSLGSYEQYF	TGTGCCAGCAGCGGAGATCAGGGGTCCCTGGGATCCTACGAGCAGTACTTC
-	TRBV2	few	TRBJ1-1	CASSEALGRQAEAFF	TGTGCCAGCAGTGAAGCGCTTGGCAGACAGGCTGAAGCTTTCTTT